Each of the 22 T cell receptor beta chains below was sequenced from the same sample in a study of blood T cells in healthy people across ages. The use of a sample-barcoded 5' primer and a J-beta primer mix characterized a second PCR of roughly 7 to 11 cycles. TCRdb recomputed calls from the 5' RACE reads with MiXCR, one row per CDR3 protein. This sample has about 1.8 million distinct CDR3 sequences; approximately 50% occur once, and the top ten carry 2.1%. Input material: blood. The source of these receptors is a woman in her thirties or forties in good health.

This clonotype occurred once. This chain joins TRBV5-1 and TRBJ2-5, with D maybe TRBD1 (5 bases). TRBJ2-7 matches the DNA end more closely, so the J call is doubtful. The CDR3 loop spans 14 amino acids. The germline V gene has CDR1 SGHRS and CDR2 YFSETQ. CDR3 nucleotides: TGCGCCAGCAGCTTGGTGGCAGGGAACCACGAGCAGTACTTC. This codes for CASSLVAGNHEQYF.

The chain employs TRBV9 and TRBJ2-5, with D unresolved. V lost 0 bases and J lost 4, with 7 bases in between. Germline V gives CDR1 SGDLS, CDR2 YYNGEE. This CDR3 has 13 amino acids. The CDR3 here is CASSVGPVETQYF. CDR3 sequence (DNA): TGTGCCAGCAGCGTAGGGCCAGTAGAGACCCAGTACTTC. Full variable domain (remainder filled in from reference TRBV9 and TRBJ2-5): DSGVTQTPKHLITATGQRVTLRCSPRSGDLSVYWYQQSLDQGLQFLIQYYNGEERAKGNILERFSAQQFPDLHSELNLSSLELGDSALYFCASSVGPVETQYFGPGTRLLVL.

CDR3 nucleotide sequence: TGTGCCAGCAGTGAATCCCGCGGGGAGGCAGATACGCAGTATTTT. Translating it yields CASSESRGEADTQYF. This rearrangement joins TRBV25-1 to TRBJ2-3, with TRBD2 as a possible D gene (6 bases). With 1 base removed from V and 4 bases from J, the gap between germline ends came to 12 bases. The CDR3 runs to 15 residues. Germline lookup yields CDR1 MGHDK and CDR2 SYGVNS.

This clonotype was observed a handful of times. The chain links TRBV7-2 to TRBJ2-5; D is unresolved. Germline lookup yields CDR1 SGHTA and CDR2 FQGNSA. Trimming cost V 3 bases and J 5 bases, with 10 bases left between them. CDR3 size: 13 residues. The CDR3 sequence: CASSFNMVETQYF. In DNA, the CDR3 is TGTGCCAGCAGCTTTAATATGGTTGAGACCCAGTACTTC.

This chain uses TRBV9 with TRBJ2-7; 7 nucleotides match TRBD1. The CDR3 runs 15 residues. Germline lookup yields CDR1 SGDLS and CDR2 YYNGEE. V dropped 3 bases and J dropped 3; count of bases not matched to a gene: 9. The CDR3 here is CASSAGQAVGYEQYF. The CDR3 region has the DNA TGTGCCAGCAGCGCCGGACAGGCCGTTGGCTACGAGCAGTACTTC.

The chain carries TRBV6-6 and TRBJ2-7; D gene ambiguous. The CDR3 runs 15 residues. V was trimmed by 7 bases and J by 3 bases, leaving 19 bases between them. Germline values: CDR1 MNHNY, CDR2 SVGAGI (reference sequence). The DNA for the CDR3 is TGTGCCAGCACCTCCCTCGGCCGGAGATTCTACGAGCAGTACTTC. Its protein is CASTSLGRRFYEQYF.

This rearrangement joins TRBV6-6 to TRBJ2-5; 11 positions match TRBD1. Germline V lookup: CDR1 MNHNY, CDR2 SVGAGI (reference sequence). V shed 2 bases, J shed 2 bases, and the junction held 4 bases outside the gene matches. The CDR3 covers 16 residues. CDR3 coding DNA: TGTGCCAGCAGTTACGGAGGGACAGGGGGTCAAGAGACCCAGTACTTC. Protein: CASSYGGTGGQETQYF.

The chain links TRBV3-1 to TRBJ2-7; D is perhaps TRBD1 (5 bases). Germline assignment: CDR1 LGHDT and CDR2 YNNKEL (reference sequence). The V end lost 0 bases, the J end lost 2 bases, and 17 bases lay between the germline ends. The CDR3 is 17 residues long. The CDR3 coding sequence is TGTGCCAGCAGCCAAGATCTGGGTCAGGGTACCACCTACGAGCAGTACTTC. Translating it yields CASSQDLGQGTTYEQYF.

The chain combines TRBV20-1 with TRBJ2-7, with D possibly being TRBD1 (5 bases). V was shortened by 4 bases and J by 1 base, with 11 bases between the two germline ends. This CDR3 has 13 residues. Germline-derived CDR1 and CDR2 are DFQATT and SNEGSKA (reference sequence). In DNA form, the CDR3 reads TGCAGTGCTAAGGGCAGGGCATCCTACGAGCAGTACTTC. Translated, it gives CSAKGRASYEQYF.

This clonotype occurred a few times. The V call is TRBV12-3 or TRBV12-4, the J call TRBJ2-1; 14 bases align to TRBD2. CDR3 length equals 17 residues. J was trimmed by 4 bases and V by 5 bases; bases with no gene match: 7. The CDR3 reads CASSRARTSGGYNEQFF. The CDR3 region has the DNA TGTGCCAGCAGTCGGGCCCGGACTAGCGGGGGGTACAATGAGCAGTTCTTC.

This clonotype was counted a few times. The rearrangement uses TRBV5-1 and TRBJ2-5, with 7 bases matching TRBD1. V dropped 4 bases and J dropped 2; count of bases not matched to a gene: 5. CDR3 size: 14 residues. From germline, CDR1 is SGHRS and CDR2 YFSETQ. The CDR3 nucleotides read TGCGCCAGCAGCATTGGGACAGTACAAGAGACCCAGTACTTC. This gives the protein CASSIGTVQETQYF. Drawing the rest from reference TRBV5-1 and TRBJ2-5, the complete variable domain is KAGVTQTPRYLIKTRGQQVTLSCSPISGHRSVSWYQQTPGQGLQFLFEYFSETQRNKGNFPGRFSGRQFSNSRSEMNVSTLELGDSALYLCASSIGTVQETQYFGPGTRLLVL.

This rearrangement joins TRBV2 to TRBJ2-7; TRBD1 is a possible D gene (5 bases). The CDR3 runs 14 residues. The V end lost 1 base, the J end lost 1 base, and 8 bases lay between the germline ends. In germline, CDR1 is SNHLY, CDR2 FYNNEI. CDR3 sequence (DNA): TGTGCCAGCAGTGAAGGGACATATTCCTACGAGCAGTACTTC. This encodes CASSEGTYSYEQYF.

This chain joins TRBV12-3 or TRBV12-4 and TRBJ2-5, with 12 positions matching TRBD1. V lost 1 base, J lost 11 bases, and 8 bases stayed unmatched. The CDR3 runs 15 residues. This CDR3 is CASSLGGQGAREQYF. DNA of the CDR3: TGTGCCAGCAGTTTAGGGGGACAGGGGGCGCGGGAGCAGTACTTC.

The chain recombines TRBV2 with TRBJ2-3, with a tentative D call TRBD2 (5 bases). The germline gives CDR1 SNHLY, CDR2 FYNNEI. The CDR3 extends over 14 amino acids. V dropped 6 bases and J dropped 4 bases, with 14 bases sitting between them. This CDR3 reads CASRQLRGSDTQYF. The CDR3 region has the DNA TGTGCCAGCAGACAACTCCGGGGTTCAGATACGCAGTATTTT. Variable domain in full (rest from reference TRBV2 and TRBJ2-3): EPEVTQTPSHQVTQMGQEVILRCVPISNHLYFYWYRQILGQKVEFLVSFYNNEISEKSEIFDDQFSVERPDGSNFTLKIRSTKLEDSAMYFCASRQLRGSDTQYFGPGTRLTVL.

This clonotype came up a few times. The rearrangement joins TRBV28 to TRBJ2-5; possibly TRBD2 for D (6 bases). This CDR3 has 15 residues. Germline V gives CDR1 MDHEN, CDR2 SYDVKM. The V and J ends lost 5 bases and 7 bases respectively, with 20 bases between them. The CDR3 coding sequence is TGTGCCAGCAGTCCCGGAGGGACGGGAATTTGGACCCAGTACTTC. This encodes CASSPGGTGIWTQYF.

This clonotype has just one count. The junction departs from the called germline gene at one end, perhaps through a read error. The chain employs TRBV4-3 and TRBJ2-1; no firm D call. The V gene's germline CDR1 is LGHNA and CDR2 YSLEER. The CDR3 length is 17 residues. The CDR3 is CASSQDPTRSAYNERFF. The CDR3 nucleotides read TGCGCCAGCAGCCAAGATCCCACAAGGTCGGCCTACAATGAGCGGTTCTTC.

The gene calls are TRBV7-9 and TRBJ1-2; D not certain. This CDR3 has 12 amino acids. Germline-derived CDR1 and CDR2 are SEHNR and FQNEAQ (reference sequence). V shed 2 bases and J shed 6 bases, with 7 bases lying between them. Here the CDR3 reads CASSLSANGYTF. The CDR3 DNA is TGTGCCAGCAGCTTATCGGCGAATGGCTACACCTTC.

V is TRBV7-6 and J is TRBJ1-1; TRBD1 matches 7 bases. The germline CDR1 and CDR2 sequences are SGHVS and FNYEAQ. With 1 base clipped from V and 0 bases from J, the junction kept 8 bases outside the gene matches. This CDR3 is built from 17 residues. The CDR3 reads CASSLDLQGYMNTEAFF. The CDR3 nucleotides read TGTGCCAGCAGCTTAGACTTACAGGGGTATATGAACACTGAAGCTTTCTTT.

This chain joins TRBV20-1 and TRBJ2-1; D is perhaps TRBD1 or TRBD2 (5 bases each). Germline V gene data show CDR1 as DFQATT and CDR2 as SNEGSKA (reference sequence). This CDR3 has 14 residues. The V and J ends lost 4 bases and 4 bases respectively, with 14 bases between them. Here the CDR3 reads CSAIKGRPYNEQFF. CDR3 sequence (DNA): TGCAGTGCTATCAAGGGGAGACCGTACAATGAGCAGTTCTTC.

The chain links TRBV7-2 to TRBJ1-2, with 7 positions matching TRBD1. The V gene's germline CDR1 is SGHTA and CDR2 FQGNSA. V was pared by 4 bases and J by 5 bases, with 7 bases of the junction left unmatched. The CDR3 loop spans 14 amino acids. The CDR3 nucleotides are TGTGCCAGCAGCTCGAGCAGGGGGACTTATGGCTACACCTTC. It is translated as CASSSSRGTYGYTF.

The CDR3 coding sequence is TGTGCCAGCAGTTTTGCGGGGGGCCCTAAGACCCAGTACTTC. Encoded protein: CASSFAGGPKTQYF. The chain couples TRBV12-3 or TRBV12-4 to TRBJ2-7, with TRBD2 matching 8 bases. The end of the DNA aligns better with TRBJ2-5, so the J call may be wrong. The CDR3 extends over 14 amino acids.

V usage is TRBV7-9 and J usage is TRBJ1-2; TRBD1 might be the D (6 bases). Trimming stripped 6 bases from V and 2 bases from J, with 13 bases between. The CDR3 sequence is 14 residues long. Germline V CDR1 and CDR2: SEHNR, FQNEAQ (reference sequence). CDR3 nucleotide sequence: TGTGCCAGCAGTTTAACAGGGATCAACTATGGCTACACCTTC. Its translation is CASSLTGINYGYTF.